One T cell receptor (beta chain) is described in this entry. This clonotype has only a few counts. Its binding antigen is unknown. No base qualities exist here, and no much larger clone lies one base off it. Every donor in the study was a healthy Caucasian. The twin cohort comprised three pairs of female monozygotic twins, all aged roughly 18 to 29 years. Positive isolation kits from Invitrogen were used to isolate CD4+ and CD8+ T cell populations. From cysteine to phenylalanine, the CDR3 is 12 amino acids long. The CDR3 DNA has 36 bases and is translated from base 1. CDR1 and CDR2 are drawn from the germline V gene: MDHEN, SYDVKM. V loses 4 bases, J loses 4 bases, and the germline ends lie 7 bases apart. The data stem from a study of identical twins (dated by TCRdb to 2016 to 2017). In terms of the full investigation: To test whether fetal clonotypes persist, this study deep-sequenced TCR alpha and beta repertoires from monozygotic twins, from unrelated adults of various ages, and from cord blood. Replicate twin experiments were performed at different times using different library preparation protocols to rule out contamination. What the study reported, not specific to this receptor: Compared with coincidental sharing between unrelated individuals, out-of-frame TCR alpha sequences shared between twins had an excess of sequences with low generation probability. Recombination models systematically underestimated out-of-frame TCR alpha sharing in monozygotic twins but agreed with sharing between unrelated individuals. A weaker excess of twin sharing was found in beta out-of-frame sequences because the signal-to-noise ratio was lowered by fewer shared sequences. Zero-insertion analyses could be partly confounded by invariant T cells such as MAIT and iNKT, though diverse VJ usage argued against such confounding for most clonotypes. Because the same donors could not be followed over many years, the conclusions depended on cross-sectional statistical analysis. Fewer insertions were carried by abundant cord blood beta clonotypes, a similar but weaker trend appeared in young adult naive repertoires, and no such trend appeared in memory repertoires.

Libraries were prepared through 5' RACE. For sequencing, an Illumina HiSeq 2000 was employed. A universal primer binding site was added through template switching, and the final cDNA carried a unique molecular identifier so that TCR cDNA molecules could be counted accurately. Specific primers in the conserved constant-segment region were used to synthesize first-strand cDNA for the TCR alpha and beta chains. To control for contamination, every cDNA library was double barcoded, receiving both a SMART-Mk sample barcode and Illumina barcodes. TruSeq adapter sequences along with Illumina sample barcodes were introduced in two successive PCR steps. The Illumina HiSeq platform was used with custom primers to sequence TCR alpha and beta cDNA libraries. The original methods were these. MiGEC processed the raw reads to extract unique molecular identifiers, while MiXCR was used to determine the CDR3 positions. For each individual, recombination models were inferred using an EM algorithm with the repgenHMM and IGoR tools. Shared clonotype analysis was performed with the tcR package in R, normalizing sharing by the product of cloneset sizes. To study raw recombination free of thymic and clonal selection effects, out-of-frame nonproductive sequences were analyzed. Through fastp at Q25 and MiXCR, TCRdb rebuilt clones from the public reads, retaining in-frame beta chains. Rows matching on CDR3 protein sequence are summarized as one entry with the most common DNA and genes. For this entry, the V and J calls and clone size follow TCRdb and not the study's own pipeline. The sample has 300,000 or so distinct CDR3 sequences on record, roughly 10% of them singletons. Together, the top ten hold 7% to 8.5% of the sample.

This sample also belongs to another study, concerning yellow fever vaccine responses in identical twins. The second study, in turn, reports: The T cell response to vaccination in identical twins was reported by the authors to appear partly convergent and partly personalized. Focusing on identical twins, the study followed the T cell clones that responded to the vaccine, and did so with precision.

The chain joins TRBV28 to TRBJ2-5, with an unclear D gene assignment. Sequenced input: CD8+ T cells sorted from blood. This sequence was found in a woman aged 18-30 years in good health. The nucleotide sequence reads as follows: TGTGCCAGCAGTTACACGTTAGAGACCCAGTACTTC. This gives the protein CASSYTLETQYF. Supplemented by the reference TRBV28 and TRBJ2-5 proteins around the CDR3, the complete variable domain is DVKVTQSSRYLVKRTGEKVFLECVQDMDHENMFWYRQDPGLGLRLIYFSYDVKMKEKGDIPEGYSVSREKKERFSLILESASTNQTSMYLCASSYTLETQYFGPGTRLLVL.